These 20 T cell receptor beta chains originate from one sample sequenced in a study of technical replicates of blood from a handful of donors. Repertoires were generated with immunoSEQ multiplex PCR, while TCRdb's copy carries only in-frame clones and drops some. The table records 75,000 or so clones, around 94% of them present only once. Input material: T cells isolated from PBMCs. These TCRs come from a human donor in good health.

As DNA, the CDR3 is TGTGCCAGCAGTGTAACTAGCGGGAGCTCCTACAATGAGCAGTTCTTC. It translates to CASSVTSGSSYNEQFF. The gene calls are TRBV28 and TRBJ2-1; TRBD2 aligns across 11 bases. The V gene's germline CDR1 is MDHEN and CDR2 SYDVKM. The CDR3 is 16 amino acids. With 5 bases clipped from V and 0 bases from J, the junction kept 3 bases outside the gene matches.

The CDR3 is CASSLTGDANYGYTF. As DNA, the CDR3 is TGCGCCAGCAGCTTAACAGGGGATGCTAACTATGGCTACACCTTC. This chain joins TRBV5-1 and TRBJ1-2; TRBD1 matches 7 bases. Looked up from germline, CDR1 is SGHRS and CDR2 is YFSETQ. This CDR3 spans 15 amino acids. With V trimmed by 2 bases and J by 0 bases, 4 bases remained unmatched.

This clone was detected once. V usage is TRBV5-6 and J usage is TRBJ2-5; possible D gene TRBD2, 6 bases. Trimming removed 4 bases at V and 4 bases at J, with 11 bases between. The CDR3 has 13 residues. Germline assignment: CDR1 SGHDT and CDR2 YYEEEE. The CDR3 bases are TGTGCCAGCAGCCTTGGAGCGGGAGAGACCCAGTACTTC. Translating gives CASSLGAGETQYF.

Only one count was recorded for this clone. The rearrangement links TRBV28 to TRBJ1-1, with no clear D. This CDR3 is 16 amino acids long. The germline CDR1 and CDR2 sequences are MDHEN and SYDVKM. V was clipped by 1 base and J by 5 bases, with 17 bases between them. The CDR3 reads CASSLLSLGVLTEAFF. In DNA, the CDR3 is TGTGCCAGCAGTTTATTGTCACTAGGCGTTTTAACTGAAGCTTTCTTT.

The chain links TRBV28 to TRBJ2-1, with D hard to call. V was pared by 7 bases and J by 2 bases, with 12 bases between. The CDR3 is 14 amino acids. CDR1 is MDHEN and CDR2 is SYDVKM in the germline V gene. The CDR3 spells CASKWATPYNEQFF. CDR3 nucleotides: TGTGCCAGCAAGTGGGCCACCCCCTACAATGAGCAGTTCTTC.

This clone was seen a few times. The rearrangement links TRBV5-4 to TRBJ1-1; D remains ambiguous. The CDR3 runs 15 residues. Trimming shortened V by 2 bases and J by 2 bases, and 13 bases separated the two germline ends. Looked up from germline, CDR1 is SGHNT and CDR2 is YYREEE (reference sequence). The CDR3, as DNA: TGTGCCAGCAGCTTTCTTTCCCGGGGAAACACTGAAGCTTTCTTT. Amino acids: CASSFLSRGNTEAFF.

The chain has TRBV4-2 and TRBJ1-1; D gene uncertain. Germline V gene data show CDR1 as LGHNA and CDR2 as YNFKEQ. V shed 2 bases and J shed 9 bases, with 19 bases lying between them. The CDR3 length is 15 residues. The DNA of the CDR3 is TGTGCCAGCAGCCAAAATACTGAATCTCAAAGCCAAGCTTTCTTT. Encoded protein: CASSQNTESQSQAFF.

The chain employs TRBV18 and TRBJ2-7; D is unresolved. CDR3 length: 13 residues. Germline V gene data show CDR1 as KGHSH and CDR2 as LQKENI. Trimming pared 8 bases from V and 0 bases from J, leaving 11 bases between. CDR3 region: CASSTVHSYEQYF. CDR3 DNA: TGTGCCAGCAGCACAGTCCACTCCTACGAGCAGTACTTC.

This chain joins TRBV9 and TRBJ1-2; 12 nucleotides match TRBD1. The V gene's germline CDR1 is SGDLS and CDR2 YYNGEE. The ends lost 0 bases at V and 8 bases at J; junction bases unmatched: 8. The CDR3 runs 16 residues. CDR3 amino acids: CASSVEIGTGGRGYTF. In nucleotides, the CDR3 is TGTGCCAGCAGCGTAGAAATTGGGACAGGGGGCAGAGGCTACACCTTC.

V is TRBV5-6 and J is TRBJ1-4; 9 positions agree with TRBD1. Germline V gives CDR1 SGHDT, CDR2 YYEEEE. J lost 1 base, V lost 4 bases, and 11 bases had no gene match. The CDR3 loop spans 18 amino acids. The CDR3 spells CASSPGRDREETNEKLFF. CDR3 coding DNA: TGTGCCAGCAGCCCTGGCAGGGACAGGGAAGAAACTAATGAAAAACTGTTTTTT. Using reference TRBV5-6 and TRBJ1-4 for the parts outside the CDR3, the full variable domain is DAGVTQSPTHLIKTRGQQVTLRCSPKSGHDTVSWYQQALGQGPQFIFQYYEEEERQRGNFPDRFSGHQFPNYSSELNVNALLLGDSALYLCASSPGRDREETNEKLFFGSGTQLSVL.

DNA for the CDR3: TGTGCCAGCGGACTTACAGGGGCCACTGAAGCTTTCTTT. Amino acid sequence: CASGLTGATEAFF. The chain couples TRBV27 to TRBJ1-1; 7 nucleotides line up with TRBD1. Germline CDR1 MNHEY, CDR2 SMNVEV (reference sequence). The V and J ends lost 8 bases and 4 bases, in that order; junction bases with no gene match: 7. CDR3 length equals 13 residues.

The chain couples TRBV6-1 to TRBJ2-2; 7 bases map to TRBD1. Trimming removed 6 bases from V and 6 bases from J; junction bases left unmatched: 10. CDR3 length: 15 residues. CDR1 is MNHNS and CDR2 is SASEGT in the germline V gene. This CDR3 reads CASSPRQGWAGELFF. DNA of the CDR3: TGTGCCAGCAGCCCCCGACAGGGATGGGCCGGGGAGCTGTTTTTT.

V is TRBV9 and J is TRBJ2-7; 8 bases agree with TRBD2. J lost 5 bases, V lost 0 bases, and 7 bases had no gene match. Germline V gene data show CDR1 as SGDLS and CDR2 as YYNGEE. CDR3 length: 15 residues. In DNA form, the CDR3 reads TGTGCCAGCAGCGTAGGCCAGCGGGAGATCAACGAGCAGTACTTC. It codes for CASSVGQREINEQYF.

J is TRBJ2-1 and V is TRBV6-6; tentatively, D is TRBD2 (5 bases). Per the germline V gene, CDR1 is MNHNY and CDR2 is SVGAGI (reference sequence). V was pared by 6 bases and J by 6 bases, with 18 bases between. The CDR3 has 15 amino acids. The CDR3 region has the DNA TGTGCCAGCAGCCTGACTACCCCTGGTTCCAATGAGCAGTTCTTC. Its translation is CASSLTTPGSNEQFF.

J is TRBJ2-7 and V is TRBV4-1; D may be TRBD2 (5 bases). Germline CDR1 and CDR2: MGHRA and YSYEKL. The germline V and J ends were trimmed by 4 bases and 6 bases, with 16 bases remaining between them. The CDR3 totals 14 residues. The CDR3 protein is CASSRRLIEGEQYF. CDR3 bases: TGCGCCAGCAGCCGTCGCCTTATTGAGGGCGAGCAGTACTTC.

V gene TRBV6-5 combines with J gene TRBJ2-2; tentative D call: TRBD1 (5 bases). CDR1 MNHEY and CDR2 SVGAGI come from the germline V gene. The ends were cut back, 10 bases at V and 1 base at J, with 7 bases in the middle. The CDR3 totals 12 residues. CDR3 nucleotides: TGTGCCACACAGGAGAACACCGGGGAGCTGTTTTTT. The encoded protein is CATQENTGELFF.

The chain links TRBV2 to TRBJ1-2, with TRBD1 identical over 7 bases. This CDR3 has 15 amino acids. The germline CDR1 and CDR2 sequences are SNHLY and FYNNEI. V shed 6 bases, J shed 5 bases, and the junction held 12 bases outside the gene matches. The CDR3 DNA follows: TGTGCCAGCAGGACAGGGAGAGGGGCTCTATATGGCTACACCTTC. The encoded protein is CASRTGRGALYGYTF.

The chain joins TRBV18 to TRBJ2-7, with TRBD1 matching 9 bases. Germline V gives CDR1 KGHSH, CDR2 LQKENI. V lost 2 bases and J lost 1; bases outside the gene matches: 3. The CDR3 is 15 amino acids. The CDR3 coding sequence is TGTGCCAGCTCACCAGGGACAGGGCTTTCCTACGAGCAGTACTTC. Translation gives CASSPGTGLSYEQYF.

This chain joins TRBV28 and TRBJ1-5; TRBD1 matches at 7 bases. The CDR3 consists of 13 residues. V dropped 6 bases and J dropped 5; count of bases not matched to a gene: 4. CDR1 and CDR2 from the germline V gene are MDHEN and SYDVKM. The CDR3 loop reads CASSRGEYQPQHF. The CDR3 nucleotides are TGTGCCAGCAGCAGGGGGGAATATCAGCCCCAGCATTTT. The whole variable domain, filled in from reference TRBV28 and TRBJ1-5, reads DVKVTQSSRYLVKRTGEKVFLECVQDMDHENMFWYRQDPGLGLRLIYFSYDVKMKEKGDIPEGYSVSREKKERFSLILESASTNQTSMYLCASSRGEYQPQHFGDGTRLSIL.

This clone has only a few counts. This chain uses TRBV19 with TRBJ1-5; 10 bases map to TRBD1. The germline V gene has CDR1 LNHDA and CDR2 SQIVND (reference sequence). J was trimmed by 7 bases and V by 4 bases; bases with no gene match: 4. The CDR3 has 14 amino acids. In DNA, the CDR3 is TGTGCCAGTAGTACGGGACAGGGGTACCAGCCCCAGCATTTT. This gives the protein CASSTGQGYQPQHF.